This entry lists 15 T cell receptor beta chains sequenced from one sample in a study of beta chain features in type 1 diabetes. These receptors are not linked to any known antigen. The isolated RNA, all of it, was reverse transcribed, so expressed TCRB transcripts were what got sequenced. Sequenced by immunoSEQ multiplex PCR; TCRdb stores in-frame clones only, minus some. The data show hundreds of thousands of clones, around 15% seen once. Whole-study results and caveats: Patients with Type 1 diabetes showed moderately but significantly shorter TCRB CDR3s in all four CD4+ subsets.

Sample: naive CD4+ T cells from blood. Source of these receptors: a man younger than 30 with type 1 diabetes.

This chain uses TRBV27 with TRBJ1-4; D is possibly TRBD1 (6 bases). The V gene lost 5 bases and the J gene lost 5 bases, with 12 bases spanning the gap. The CDR3 sequence is 14 residues long. Per the germline V gene, CDR1 is MNHEY and CDR2 is SMNVEV (reference sequence). The CDR3 DNA sequence: TGTGCCAGCAGTGTGCGAGGGGGAAATGAAAAACTGTTTTTT. This codes for CASSVRGGNEKLFF.

This clone was seen a few times. This chain connects TRBV11-3 to TRBJ2-2, with D perhaps TRBD1 (5 bases). The ends were cut back, 3 bases at V and 3 bases at J, with 8 bases in the middle. This CDR3 contains 14 residues. The germline V gene encodes CDR1 SGHNT and CDR2 YENEEA. The CDR3 spells CASSFDRDTGELFF. CDR3 in DNA: TGTGCCAGCAGCTTTGACAGAGACACCGGGGAGCTGTTTTTT.

CDR3 nucleotides: TGTGCCAGCAGCGCCGGGACCCCGGCCGCCCAAGAGACCCAGTACTTC. Protein sequence: CASSAGTPAAQETQYF. The chain employs TRBV9 and TRBJ2-5, with D possibly being TRBD1 or TRBD2 (5 bases each). Trimming stripped 3 bases from V and 1 base from J, with 16 bases between. Germline lookup yields CDR1 SGDLS and CDR2 YYNGEE. This CDR3 is 16 amino acids long. The whole variable domain, remainder taken from reference TRBV9 and TRBJ2-5, is DSGVTQTPKHLITATGQRVTLRCSPRSGDLSVYWYQQSLDQGLQFLIQYYNGEERAKGNILERFSAQQFPDLHSELNLSSLELGDSALYFCASSAGTPAAQETQYFGPGTRLLVL.

This clone has a handful of counts. The chain employs TRBV7-6 and TRBJ1-1; D is unresolved. Trimming cost V 1 base and J 4 bases, with 10 bases left between them. The CDR3 is 14 residues long. Germline V gene sequence: CDR1 SGHVS, CDR2 FNYEAQ. CDR3 amino acids: CASSLGRTSTEAFF. In DNA, the CDR3 is TGTGCCAGCAGCTTAGGCAGGACCTCCACTGAAGCTTTCTTT. Drawing the rest from reference TRBV7-6 and TRBJ1-1, the complete variable domain is GAGVSQSPRYKVTKRGQDVALRCDPISGHVSLYWYRQALGQGPEFLTYFNYEAQQDKSGLPNDRFSAERPEGSISTLTIQRTEQRDSAMYRCASSLGRTSTEAFFGQGTRLTVV.

In its sample, this clone was seen a few times. J is TRBJ1-1 and V is TRBV2; D is undetermined. V was clipped by 6 bases and J by 3 bases, with 11 bases between them. The germline gives CDR1 SNHLY, CDR2 FYNNEI. The CDR3 length is 13 residues. DNA of the CDR3: TGTGCCAGCAGGCAGAAGTTGGACACTGAAGCTTTCTTT. It specifies CASRQKLDTEAFF.

This chain links TRBV14 with TRBJ2-6; 9 bases fit TRBD1. Trimming removed 6 bases from V and 2 bases from J; junction bases left unmatched: 11. The CDR3 is made up of 18 amino acids. Germline loops: CDR1 SGHDN, CDR2 FVKESK. The CDR3 DNA is TGTGCCAGCAGTTTCCGGAGGGGACAGGGTACTGGGGCCAACGTCCTGACTTTC. Amino acids: CASSFRRGQGTGANVLTF.

This clone was picked up a small number of times. The V call is TRBV5-4, the J call TRBJ2-1, with D perhaps given as TRBD1 or TRBD2 (5 bases each). Germline V gene data show CDR1 as SGHNT and CDR2 as YYREEE (reference sequence). V shed 4 bases and J shed 7 bases, with 15 bases lying between them. The CDR3 runs 14 residues. The CDR3 DNA sequence: TGTGCCAGCAGCCCGGGGACCTCCCTGAATGAGCAGTTCTTC. It codes for CASSPGTSLNEQFF.

This clone has just a few counts. The rearrangement joins TRBV7-2 to TRBJ2-7; D call uncertain. In germline, CDR1 is SGHTA, CDR2 FQGNSA. This CDR3 contains 14 residues. The V and J ends lost 0 bases and 6 bases respectively, with 12 bases between them. CDR3 region: CASSLARYDGEQYF. The CDR3 DNA is TGTGCCAGCAGCTTAGCCCGGTATGACGGCGAGCAGTACTTC.

In its sample, this clone was seen a few times. The CDR3 here is CASTPDMGLAVTDTQYF. As DNA, the CDR3 is TGTGCCAGCACGCCCGATATGGGACTAGCGGTCACAGATACGCAGTATTTT. This chain uses TRBV7-9 with TRBJ2-3; TRBD2 aligns across 11 bases. The germline CDR1 and CDR2 sequences are SEHNR and FQNEAQ (reference sequence). The length of the CDR3 is 17 residues. J gave up 2 bases and V 7 bases, and 11 bases lay outside the gene matches.

This clone was picked up a small number of times. The CDR3 reads CARAFKETQYF. In nucleotides, the CDR3 is TGTGCCAGAGCGTTTAAGGAGACCCAGTACTTC. V gene TRBV21-1 combines with J gene TRBJ2-5; whether TRBD2, the table's D call, matches the DNA was not checked. TRBV21-1 is a pseudogene. The CDR3 is 11 residues long.

This clone was recorded a few times. The V gene is TRBV6-1, the J gene TRBJ1-1; D gene unclear. CDR1 is MNHNS and CDR2 is SASEGT in the germline V gene. Trimming stripped 7 bases from V and 4 bases from J, with 13 bases between. This CDR3 is 13 amino acids long. The CDR3 bases are TGTGCCAGCACCAAGACGATCTCCACTGAAGCTTTCTTT. It codes for CASTKTISTEAFF.

This clone was seen a handful of times. This sequence joins TRBV9 and TRBJ2-2, with 10 bases lining up with TRBD2. The germline gives CDR1 SGDLS, CDR2 YYNGEE. The J segment lost 4 bases and the V segment lost 4 bases, leaving 4 bases of the junction unmatched. The CDR3 covers 15 residues. The CDR3: CASSSSGSFTGELFF. In DNA form, the CDR3 reads TGTGCCAGCAGCTCTAGCGGGAGTTTCACCGGGGAGCTGTTTTTT.

This clone was seen a handful of times. The chain employs TRBV7-2 and TRBJ1-2; D is perhaps TRBD1 (5 bases). With 5 bases removed from V and 4 bases from J, the gap between germline ends came to 11 bases. This CDR3 comprises 13 residues. CDR1 is SGHTA, CDR2 FQGNSA, per germline. CDR3 sequence reads: CASSNNGGYGYTF. As DNA, the CDR3 is TGTGCCAGCAGCAACAACGGGGGCTATGGCTACACCTTC.

This clone was counted a few times. V and J are TRBV5-1 and TRBJ1-5; D is perhaps TRBD1 (5 bases). Germline V gene data show CDR1 as SGHRS and CDR2 as YFSETQ. The germline V and J ends were trimmed by 0 bases and 3 bases, with 13 bases remaining between them. This CDR3 has 16 residues. In nucleotides, the CDR3 is TGCGCCAGCAGCTTGGAACCAGGGCCCACCAATCAGCCCCAGCATTTT. Translated, it gives CASSLEPGPTNQPQHF.

The V gene is TRBV29-1, the J gene TRBJ2-5; a possible D gene is TRBD2 (7 bases). With 6 bases removed from V and 4 bases from J, the gap between germline ends came to 15 bases. This CDR3 is built from 13 residues. The germline gives CDR1 SQVTM, CDR2 ANQGSEA. CDR3 coding DNA: TGCAGCGTCCGAGGGGGGGTCGGAGAGACCCAGTACTTC. It specifies CSVRGGVGETQYF.